The present entry profiles one T cell receptor beta chain with its context. Its matching antigen is unknown. The length of the CDR3 is 16 residues. Unmatched junction bases numbered 10, after V lost 3 bases and J lost 3 bases. Germline loops: CDR1 SGDLS, CDR2 YYNGEE. This specimen belongs to a study of CD8 T cells in ankylosing spondylitis. MiXCR, run by TCRdb on the 5' RACE reads, gives a single entry per CDR3 protein. There are around 430,000 distinct CDR3 sequences in the sample; 17% occur only once, and 0.95% to 1.1% lies in the top ten. Study-level results: One TCR beta motif, made up of 7 or 8 highly homologous variants, appeared characteristic of ankylosing spondylitis blood.

The material sequenced was blood, either unsorted or a sorted T cell fraction (not recorded which). The receptor's source is a male donor with ankylosing spondylitis. The V gene is TRBV9, the J gene TRBJ1-2; 8 bases line up with TRBD1. In DNA, the CDR3 is TGTGCCAGCAGCGCGCCCCGCAGGGGGCTCGACTATGGCTACACCTTC. This codes for CASSAPRRGLDYGYTF.